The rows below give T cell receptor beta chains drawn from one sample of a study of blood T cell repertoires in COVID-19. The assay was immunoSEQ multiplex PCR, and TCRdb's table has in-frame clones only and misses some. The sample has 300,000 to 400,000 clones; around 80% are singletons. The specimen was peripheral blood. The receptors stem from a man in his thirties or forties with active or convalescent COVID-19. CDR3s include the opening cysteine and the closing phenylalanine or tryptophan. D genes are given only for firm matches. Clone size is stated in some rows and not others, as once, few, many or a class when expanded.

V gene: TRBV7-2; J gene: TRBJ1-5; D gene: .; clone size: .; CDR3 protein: CASSPDSVGNQPQHF; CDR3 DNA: TGTGCCAGCAGCCCTGACAGTGTAGGCAATCAGCCCCAGCATTTT
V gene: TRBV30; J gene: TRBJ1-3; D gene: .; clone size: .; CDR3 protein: CAWRQVFSGNTIYF; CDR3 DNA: TGTGCCTGGAGACAGGTTTTCTCTGGAAACACCATATATTTT
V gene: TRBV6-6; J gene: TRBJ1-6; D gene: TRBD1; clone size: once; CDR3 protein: CASSRQGLSYNSPLHF; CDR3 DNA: TGTGCCAGCAGTCGACAGGGTCTATCCTATAATTCACCCCTCCACTTT
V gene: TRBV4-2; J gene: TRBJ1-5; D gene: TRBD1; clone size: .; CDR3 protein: CASSQGNAGTEIYSNQPQHF; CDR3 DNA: TGTGCCAGCAGCCAAGGAAACGCTGGGACAGAGATTTATAGCAATCAGCCCCAGCATTTT
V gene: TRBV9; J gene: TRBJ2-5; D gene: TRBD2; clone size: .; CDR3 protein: CASSPPSGPETQYF; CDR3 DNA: TGTGCCAGCAGCCCCCCTAGCGGACCAGAGACCCAGTACTTC
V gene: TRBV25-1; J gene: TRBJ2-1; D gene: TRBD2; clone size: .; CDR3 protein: CASSQGASGGNEQFF; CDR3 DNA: TGTGCCAGCTCACAAGGGGCTAGCGGGGGGAATGAGCAGTTCTTC
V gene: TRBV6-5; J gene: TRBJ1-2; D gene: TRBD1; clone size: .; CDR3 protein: CASRPQGARGYTF; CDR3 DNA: TGTGCCAGCAGACCCCAGGGGGCGCGGGGCTACACCTTC
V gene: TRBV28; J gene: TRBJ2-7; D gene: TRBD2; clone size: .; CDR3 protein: CASRRTSGAYEQYF; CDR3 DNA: TGTGCCAGCAGACGGACTAGCGGAGCCTACGAGCAGTACTTC
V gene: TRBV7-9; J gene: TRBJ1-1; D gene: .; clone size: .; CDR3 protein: CANSPGTPLEFF; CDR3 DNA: TGTGCCAACAGCCCTGGGACACCGCTTGAGTTCTTT
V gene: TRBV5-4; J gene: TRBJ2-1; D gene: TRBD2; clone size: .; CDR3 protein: CASSLALASGRDEQFF; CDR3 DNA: TGTGCCAGCAGCTTGGCCTTGGCTAGCGGGAGGGATGAGCAGTTCTTC
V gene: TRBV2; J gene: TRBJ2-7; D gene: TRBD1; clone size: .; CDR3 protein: CASSFGQGLREQYF; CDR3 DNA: TGTGCCAGCAGTTTTGGACAGGGCCTACGCGAGCAGTACTTC
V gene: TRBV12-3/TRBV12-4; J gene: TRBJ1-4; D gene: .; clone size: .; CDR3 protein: CASSVDKNEKLFF; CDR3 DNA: TGTGCCAGCAGTGTGGACAAGAATGAAAAACTGTTTTTT
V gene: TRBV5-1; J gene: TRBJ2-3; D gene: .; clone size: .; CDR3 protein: CASSSPGGDTDTQYF; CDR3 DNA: TGCGCCAGCAGCTCCCCGGGGGGCGACACAGATACGCAGTATTTT
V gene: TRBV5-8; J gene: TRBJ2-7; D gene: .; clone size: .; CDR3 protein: CASSLAGGSYEQYF; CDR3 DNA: TGTGCCAGCAGCTTGGCAGGAGGTTCCTACGAGCAGTACTTC
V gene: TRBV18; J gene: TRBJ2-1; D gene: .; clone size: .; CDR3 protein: CASSPGTRVNNEQFF; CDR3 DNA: TGTGCCAGCTCACCAGGTACTAGAGTTAACAATGAGCAGTTCTTC
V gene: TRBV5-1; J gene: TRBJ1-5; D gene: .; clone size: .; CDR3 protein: CASAPLDRENQPQHF; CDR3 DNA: TGCGCCAGCGCCCCTTTGGACAGAGAGAATCAGCCCCAGCATTTT
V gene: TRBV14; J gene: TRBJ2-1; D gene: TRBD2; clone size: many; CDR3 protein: CASSQQLAVPEQFF; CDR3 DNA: TGTGCCAGCAGCCAACAGCTAGCGGTCCCTGAGCAGTTCTTC
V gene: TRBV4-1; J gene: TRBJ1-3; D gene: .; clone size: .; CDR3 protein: CASSQRHSSGNTIYF; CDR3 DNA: TGCGCCAGCAGCCAAAGACACAGCTCTGGAAACACCATATATTTT
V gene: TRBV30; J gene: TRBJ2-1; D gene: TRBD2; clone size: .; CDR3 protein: CAWRGPTSGGEETEQFF; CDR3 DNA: TGTGCCTGGAGAGGTCCGACTAGCGGAGGAGAGGAGACTGAGCAGTTCTTC
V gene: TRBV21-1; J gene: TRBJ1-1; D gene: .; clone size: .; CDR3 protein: CASSKNLDGTEAFF; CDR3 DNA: TGTGCCAGCAGCAAAAATCTAGACGGGACTGAAGCTTTCTTT
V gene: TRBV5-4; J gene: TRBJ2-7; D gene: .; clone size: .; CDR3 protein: CASSLASTLEQYF; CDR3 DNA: TGTGCCAGCAGCTTGGCGTCGACTCTCGAGCAGTACTTC
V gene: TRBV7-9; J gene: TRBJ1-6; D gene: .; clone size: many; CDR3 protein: CASSSGGDNSPLHF; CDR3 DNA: TGTGCCAGCAGCTCAGGAGGGGATAATTCACCCCTCCACTTT
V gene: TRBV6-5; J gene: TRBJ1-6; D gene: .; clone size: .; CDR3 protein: CASNPREDNSPLHF; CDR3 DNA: TGTGCCAGCAACCCCCGGGAGGATAATTCACCCCTCCACTTT
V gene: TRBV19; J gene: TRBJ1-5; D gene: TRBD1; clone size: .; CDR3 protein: CASSKDRWDKPQHF; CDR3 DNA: TGTGCCAGTAGTAAGGACAGGTGGGATAAGCCCCAGCATTTT
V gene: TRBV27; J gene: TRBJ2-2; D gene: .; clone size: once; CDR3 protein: CASSLTGANTGELFF; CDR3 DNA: TGTGCCAGCAGTCTGACAGGCGCGAACACCGGGGAGCTGTTTTTT
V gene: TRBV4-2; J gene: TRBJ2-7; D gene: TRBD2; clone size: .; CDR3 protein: CASSQRIAGPYEQYF; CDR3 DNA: TGTGCCAGCAGCCAAAGGATAGCGGGACCCTACGAGCAGTACTTC
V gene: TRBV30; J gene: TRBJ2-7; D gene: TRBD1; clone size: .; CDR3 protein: CAWSGLTGSYEQYF; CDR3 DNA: TGTGCCTGGAGTGGCCTGACAGGGTCCTACGAGCAGTACTTC
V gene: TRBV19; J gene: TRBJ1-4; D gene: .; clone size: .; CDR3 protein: CASSIRVGTNEKLFF; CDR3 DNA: TGTGCCAGTAGTATTCGGGTCGGGACTAATGAAAAACTGTTTTTT
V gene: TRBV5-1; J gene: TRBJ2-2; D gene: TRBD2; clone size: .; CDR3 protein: CASSLGLAENTGELFF; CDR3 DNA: TGCGCCAGCAGCTTGGGACTAGCGGAGAACACCGGGGAGCTGTTTTTT
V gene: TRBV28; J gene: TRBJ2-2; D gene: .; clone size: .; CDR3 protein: CASTQGNTGELFF; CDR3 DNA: TGTGCCAGCACCCAGGGTAACACCGGGGAGCTGTTTTTT
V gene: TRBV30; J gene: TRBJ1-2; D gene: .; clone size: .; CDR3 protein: CAWSVLRGYTF; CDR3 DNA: TGTGCCTGGAGTGTCCTACGGGGCTACACCTTC
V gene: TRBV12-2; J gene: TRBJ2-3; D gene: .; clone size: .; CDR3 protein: CASRLATCTDTQYF; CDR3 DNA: TGTGCAAGTCGCTTAGCGACATGCACAGATACGCAGTATTTT
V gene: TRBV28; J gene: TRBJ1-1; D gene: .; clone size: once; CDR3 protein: CASRSTGRSEAFF; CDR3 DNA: TGTGCCAGCAGGTCCACAGGGCGCAGTGAAGCTTTCTTT
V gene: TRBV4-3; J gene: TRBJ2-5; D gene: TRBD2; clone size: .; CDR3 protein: CASSQGLAGVETQYF; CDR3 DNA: TGCGCCAGCAGCCAAGGACTAGCGGGAGTGGAGACCCAGTACTTC
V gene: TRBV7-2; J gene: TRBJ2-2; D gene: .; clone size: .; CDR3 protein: CASSLRGTNTGELFF; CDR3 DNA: TGTGCCAGCAGCTTAAGGGGGACGAACACCGGGGAGCTGTTTTTT
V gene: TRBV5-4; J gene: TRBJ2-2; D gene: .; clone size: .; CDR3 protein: CASSFGRGPRTGELFF; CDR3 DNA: TGTGCCAGCAGCTTTGGTCGAGGCCCCCGGACCGGGGAGCTGTTTTTT
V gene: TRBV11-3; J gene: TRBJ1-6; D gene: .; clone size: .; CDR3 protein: CASSLARGVDNSPLHF; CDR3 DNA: TGTGCCAGCAGCTTAGCCCGGGGAGTGGATAATTCACCCCTCCACTTT
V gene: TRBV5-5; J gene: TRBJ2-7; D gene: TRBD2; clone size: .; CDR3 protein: CASSIGLAGSYEQYF; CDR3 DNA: TGTGCCAGCAGCATTGGACTAGCGGGGAGTTACGAGCAGTACTTC
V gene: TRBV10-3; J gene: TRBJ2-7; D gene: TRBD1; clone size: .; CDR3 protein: CATAGTAGYEQYF; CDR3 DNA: TGTGCCACCGCCGGGACAGCAGGCTACGAGCAGTACTTC
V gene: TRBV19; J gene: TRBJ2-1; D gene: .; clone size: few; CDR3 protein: CASSSSTGYNEQFF; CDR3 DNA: TGTGCCAGTAGTTCTTCGACAGGCTATAATGAGCAGTTCTTC
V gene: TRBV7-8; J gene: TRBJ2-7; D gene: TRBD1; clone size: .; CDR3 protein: CASSLEPAGGPYEQYF; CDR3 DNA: TGTGCCAGCAGCTTAGAGCCGGCAGGGGGCCCCTACGAGCAGTACTTC
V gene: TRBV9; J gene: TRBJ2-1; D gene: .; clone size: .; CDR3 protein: CASGKEANEQFF; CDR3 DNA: TGTGCCAGCGGAAAGGAGGCCAATGAGCAGTTCTTC
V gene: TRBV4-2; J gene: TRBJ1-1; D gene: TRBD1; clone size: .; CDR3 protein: CASNRGQLFEEAFF; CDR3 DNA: TGTGCCAGCAACCGGGGACAGCTGTTCGAGGAAGCTTTCTTT
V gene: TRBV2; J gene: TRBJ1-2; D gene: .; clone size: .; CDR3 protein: CASSEAGGGGGYTF; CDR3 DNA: TGTGCCAGCAGTGAAGCCGGCGGGGGCGGTGGCTACACCTTC
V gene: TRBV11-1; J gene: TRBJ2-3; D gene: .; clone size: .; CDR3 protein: CASSLGTSTDTQYF; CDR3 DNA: TGTGCCAGCAGCTTAGGGACTAGCACAGATACGCAGTATTTT
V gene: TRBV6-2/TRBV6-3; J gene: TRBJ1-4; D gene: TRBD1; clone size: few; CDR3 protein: CASSSDRDSNEKLFF; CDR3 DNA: TGTGCCAGCAGTTCCGACAGGGACTCTAATGAAAAACTGTTTTTT
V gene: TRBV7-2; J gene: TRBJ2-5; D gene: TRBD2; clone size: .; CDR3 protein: CASSTRTSGAETQYF; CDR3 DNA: TGTGCCAGCAGCACCAGAACTAGCGGGGCTGAGACCCAGTACTTC
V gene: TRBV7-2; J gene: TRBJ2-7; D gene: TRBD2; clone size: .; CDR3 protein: CASSLSGRAGYEQYF; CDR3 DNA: TGTGCCAGCAGCCTTAGCGGGAGGGCGGGGTACGAGCAGTACTTC
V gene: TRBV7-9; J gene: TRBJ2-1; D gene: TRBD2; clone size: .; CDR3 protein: CASSREGRSYNEQFF; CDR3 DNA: TGTGCCAGCAGTCGGGAGGGCCGCTCCTACAATGAGCAGTTCTTC
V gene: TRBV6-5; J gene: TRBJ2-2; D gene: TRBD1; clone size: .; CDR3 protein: CARRSGQGRTGELFF; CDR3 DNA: TGTGCCAGGCGATCGGGACAGGGGCGCACCGGGGAGCTGTTTTTT
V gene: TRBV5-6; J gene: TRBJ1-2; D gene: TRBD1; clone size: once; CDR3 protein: CASRTPGQNYGYTF; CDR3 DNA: TGTGCCAGCAGAACCCCGGGACAGAACTATGGCTACACCTTC
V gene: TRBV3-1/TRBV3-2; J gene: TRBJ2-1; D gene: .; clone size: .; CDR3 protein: CASSQDSFSDEQFF; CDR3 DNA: TGTGCCAGCAGCCAAGATAGCTTTTCCGATGAGCAGTTCTTC
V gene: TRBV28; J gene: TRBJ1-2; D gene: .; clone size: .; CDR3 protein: CASRRSTEFYGYTF; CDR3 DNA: TGTGCCAGCAGGCGCTCGACAGAGTTCTATGGCTACACCTTC
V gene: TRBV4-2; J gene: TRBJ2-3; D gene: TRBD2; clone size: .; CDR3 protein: CASSQGWTSGTDTQYF; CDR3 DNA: TGTGCCAGCAGCCAAGGTTGGACTAGCGGCACAGATACGCAGTATTTT
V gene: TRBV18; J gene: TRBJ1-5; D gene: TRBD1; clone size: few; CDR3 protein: CASSEQGLGQPQHF; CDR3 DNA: TGTGCCAGCTCAGAACAGGGGTTGGGACAGCCCCAGCATTTT
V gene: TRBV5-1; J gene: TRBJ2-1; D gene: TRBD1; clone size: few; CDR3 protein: CASMGTGNYNEQFF; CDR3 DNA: TGCGCCAGCATGGGGACAGGGAATTACAATGAGCAGTTCTTC